The 30 T cell receptor beta chains below all came from one sample that was sequenced in a study of regulatory T cells in long-lasting Graves disease. CDR3 regions were amplified by Arm-PCR using iRepertoire HTBI primers to build TCR beta libraries. TCRdb recomputed calls from the multiplex PCR reads with MiXCR, one row per CDR3 protein. The sample holds 390,000 or so distinct CDR3 sequences; more than 20% are singletons and the top ten take 25% to 30%. Time point denoted: persistent/refractory GD, antithyroid drugs over 5 years with positive TRAb. Generation of the TCR library employed RNA extracted from PBMCs. Sequenced here: peripheral blood mononuclear cells (PBMCs), sampled when the disease was refractory, from a patient treated with antithyroid drugs. All receptors derive from a woman between 35 and 50 years old with Graves disease.

The table lists this clonotype with many counts. This sequence joins TRBV7-3 and TRBJ1-2, with 7 positions matching TRBD1. CDR3 length: 17 residues. Unmatched junction bases numbered 17, after V lost 2 bases and J lost 8 bases. Germline values: CDR1 SGHTA, CDR2 FQGTGA. CDR3 sequence reads: CASSLGMRGQLREGYTF. The CDR3 bases are TGTGCCAGCAGCTTAGGGATGCGGGGACAGCTGAGAGAGGGCTACACCTTC. Supplemented by reference TRBV7-3 and TRBJ1-2, the full variable domain reads GAGVSQTPSNKVTEKGKYVELRCDPISGHTALYWYRQSLGQGPEFLIYFQGTGAADDSGLPNDRFFAVRPEGSVSTLKIQRTERGDSAVYLCASSLGMRGQLREGYTFGSGTRLTVV.

V usage is TRBV20-1 and J usage is TRBJ2-3; D is possibly TRBD2 (6 bases). CDR1 is DFQATT, CDR2 SNEGSKA, per germline (reference sequence). This CDR3 is 16 amino acids long. Trimming cost V 5 bases and J 0 bases, with 18 bases left between them. The CDR3 loop reads CSAPPGTFSSTDTQYF. As DNA, the CDR3 is TGCAGTGCTCCCCCCGGGACTTTTTCTAGCACAGATACGCAGTATTTT.

This clonotype was found many times. The chain carries TRBV29-1 and TRBJ2-5; no definite D call. Trimming stripped 4 bases from V and 2 bases from J, with 8 bases between. CDR3 length: 12 residues. Germline lookup yields CDR1 SQVTM and CDR2 ANQGSEA. The CDR3 DNA reads as TGCAGCGTTGCGGGCTGGCAAGAGACCCAGTACTTC. Translated: CSVAGWQETQYF.

This clonotype occurred a few times. The gene calls are TRBV12-3 or TRBV12-4 and TRBJ1-5; D not resolved. The CDR3 consists of 16 residues. V lost 2 bases and J 1 base, leaving 12 bases between the germline ends. This CDR3 reads CASSLIEGLSNQPQHF. Written as DNA, the CDR3 is TGTGCCAGCAGTTTAATAGAGGGATTGAGCAATCAGCCCCAGCATTTT.

This clonotype was seen many times. This chain uses TRBV10-3 with TRBJ2-7; possibly TRBD2 for D (6 bases). The CDR3 is 11 amino acids. Trimming shortened V by 7 bases and J by 3 bases, and 7 bases separated the two germline ends. Germline CDR1 ENHRY, CDR2 SYGVKD. Here the CDR3 reads CAITDYYEQYF. The CDR3 DNA sequence: TGTGCCATCACGGACTACTACGAGCAGTACTTC.

This clonotype came up a few times. The rearrangement uses TRBV20-1 and TRBJ2-7, with D perhaps TRBD1 (8 bases). With 2 bases removed from V and 5 bases from J, the gap between germline ends came to 16 bases. This CDR3 has 14 amino acids. Germline CDR1 and CDR2: DFQATT and SNEGSKA (reference sequence). The CDR3 protein is CSARHRGGTNEQYF. The CDR3, as DNA: TGCAGTGCTAGACACAGGGGGGGAACTAACGAGCAGTACTTC.

V usage is TRBV28 and J usage is TRBJ2-1; the D gene is possibly TRBD2 (6 bases). The CDR3 has 15 amino acids. Germline assignment: CDR1 MDHEN and CDR2 SYDVKM. V shed 5 bases and J shed 4 bases, with 15 bases lying between them. CDR3: CASSIAEERYNEQFF. The DNA of the CDR3 is TGTGCCAGCAGTATAGCGGAAGAAAGATACAATGAGCAGTTCTTC.

This chain uses TRBV2 with TRBJ2-5; 10 nucleotides match TRBD1. The CDR3 runs to 14 residues. V dropped 7 bases and J dropped 4; count of bases not matched to a gene: 6. The germline V gene has CDR1 SNHLY and CDR2 FYNNEI. CDR3 sequence: CASNIRDRGETQYF. In DNA form, the CDR3 reads TGTGCCAGCAATATCAGGGACAGGGGAGAGACCCAGTACTTC.

The chain carries TRBV6-1 and TRBJ1-2; D remains unclear. This CDR3 region has 12 residues. Germline CDR1 is MNHNS and CDR2 is SASEGT. The V and J ends lost 6 bases and 0 bases respectively, with 5 bases between them. In nucleotides, the CDR3 is TGTGCCAGCAGAGACGCTAACTATGGCTACACCTTC. Protein product: CASRDANYGYTF.

Many counts were recorded for this clonotype. This chain connects TRBV20-1 to TRBJ2-5; D might be TRBD1 (6 bases). The germline gives CDR1 DFQATT, CDR2 SNEGSKA (reference sequence). CDR3 length: 15 amino acids. The V end lost 2 bases, the J end lost 0 bases, and 13 bases lay between the germline ends. Here the CDR3 reads CSARPQGIYQETQYF. The CDR3 nucleotides are TGCAGTGCTAGACCTCAGGGGATTTACCAAGAGACCCAGTACTTC.

Ten or more counts support this clonotype. Here the CDR3 reads CASSLSPPTAVNTEAFF. The CDR3 DNA sequence: TGTGCCAGCAGTTTATCCCCGCCGACAGCAGTAAACACTGAAGCTTTCTTT. The chain uses TRBV27 and TRBJ1-1; a possible D gene is TRBD1 (5 bases). CDR1 and CDR2 from the germline V gene are MNHEY and SMNVEV (reference sequence). The CDR3 extends over 17 amino acids. Deletions cut 0 bases from V and 2 bases from J, with 16 bases between.

This clonotype was seen only a few times. The chain couples TRBV5-1 to TRBJ2-5; weak D call: TRBD2 (6 bases). The germline V and J ends were trimmed by 0 bases and 0 bases, with 15 bases remaining between them. The CDR3 consists of 17 residues. Germline CDR1 reads SGHRS; CDR2 reads YFSETQ. CDR3 nucleotide sequence: TGCGCCAGCAGCTTGGGGAGGCCTAGCGCCGACCAAGAGACCCAGTACTTC. Its translation: CASSLGRPSADQETQYF.

The V gene is TRBV28, the J gene TRBJ2-2; no clear D gene. Trimming left V 3 bases short and J 7 bases short, with 12 bases between. Germline V gene sequence: CDR1 MDHEN, CDR2 SYDVKM. The CDR3 has 14 amino acids. The CDR3: CASSLLVLGGELFF. The CDR3 DNA reads as TGTGCCAGCAGTTTGCTAGTTTTGGGCGGGGAGCTGTTTTTT.

This clonotype was found many times. This rearrangement joins TRBV28 to TRBJ2-5; the match to TRBD2 covers 7 bases. Germline V gene sequence: CDR1 MDHEN, CDR2 SYDVKM. Trimming removed 5 bases from V and 4 bases from J; junction bases left unmatched: 13. The CDR3 runs 16 residues. CDR3 in DNA: TGTGCCAGCAGTACTGGATGGCGGGAGATGCGAGAGACCCAGTACTTC. Amino acid sequence: CASSTGWREMRETQYF.

This clonotype has ten or more counts. The chain joins TRBV28 to TRBJ2-7; D may be TRBD2 (7 bases). From germline, CDR1 is MDHEN and CDR2 SYDVKM. This CDR3 spans 15 amino acids. Trimming stripped 6 bases from V and 4 bases from J, with 19 bases between. CDR3 nucleotide sequence: TGTGCCAGCAGAGGGGGGGGTAAGGGACCTTACGAGCAGTACTTC. It translates to CASRGGGKGPYEQYF.

This clonotype has ten or more counts. The rearrangement links TRBV7-8 to TRBJ2-7, with 7 bases that match TRBD1. Germline CDR1 and CDR2: SGHVS and FQNEAQ. J lost 3 bases, V lost 1 base, and 15 bases had no gene match. The CDR3 spans 18 residues. The CDR3 spells CASSLVTGVSLFSYEQYF. CDR3 nucleotides: TGTGCCAGCAGCTTAGTTACAGGGGTCTCCCTTTTCAGCTACGAGCAGTACTTC. The complete variable domain, with remaining parts taken from reference TRBV7-8 and TRBJ2-7, reads GAGVSQSPRYKVAKRGQDVALRCDPISGHVSLFWYQQALGQGPEFLTYFQNEAQLDKSGLPSDRFFAERPEGSVSTLKIQRTQQEDSAVYLCASSLVTGVSLFSYEQYFGPGTRLTVT.

This clonotype was counted at least ten times. This chain joins TRBV10-3 and TRBJ2-2; the match to TRBD1 covers 9 bases. The CDR3 length is 14 residues. The germline CDR1 and CDR2 sequences are ENHRY and SYGVKD. Trimming cost V 4 bases and J 6 bases; bases outside gene matches: 3. The CDR3 loop is CAISAGQGPGELFF. CDR3 nucleotides: TGTGCCATCAGTGCGGGACAGGGCCCCGGGGAGCTGTTTTTT.

In the case of this clonotype: This sequence may be a read error, since a much larger clone differs from it by one base. The V gene is TRBV12-3 or TRBV12-4, the J gene TRBJ1-1, with 11 bases aligning to TRBD1. The CDR3 length is 14 residues. The CDR3 region is CAGRRGQGVTEAFF. The CDR3 DNA sequence: TGTGCCGGCAGGAGGGGACAGGGGGTCACTGAAGCTTTCTTT.

This clonotype was counted only a few times. The genes are TRBV30 and TRBJ2-5, with 12 bases identical to TRBD1. V lost 2 bases to trimming and J lost 4 bases; unmatched junction nucleotides: 5. The CDR3 spans 15 residues. The V gene's germline CDR1 is GTSNPN and CDR2 SVGIG (reference sequence). The CDR3 DNA reads as TGTGCCTGGAGTTCATGGGACAGGGGGCTAGAGACCCAGTACTTC. The encoded protein is CAWSSWDRGLETQYF.

This clonotype has at least ten counts. This sequence joins TRBV28 and TRBJ2-7; D may be TRBD2 (7 bases). Per the germline V gene, CDR1 is MDHEN and CDR2 is SYDVKM. The germline V and J ends were trimmed by 6 bases and 1 base, with 19 bases remaining between them. The CDR3 extends over 16 amino acids. CDR3 sequence: CASRFRGGKGSYEQYF. Written as DNA, the CDR3 is TGTGCCAGCAGATTTAGGGGGGGAAAGGGGTCCTACGAGCAGTACTTC.

This clonotype was picked up many times. The chain couples TRBV28 to TRBJ2-1, with TRBD2 identical over 10 bases. V dropped 5 bases and J dropped 4; count of bases not matched to a gene: 11. Germline-derived CDR1 and CDR2 are MDHEN and SYDVKM. This CDR3 has 17 amino acids. The CDR3: CASSLTPLGLAYNEQFF. The CDR3 DNA reads TGTGCCAGCAGTCTCACCCCACTGGGACTAGCGTACAATGAGCAGTTCTTC.

The sample holds one count of this clonotype. J is TRBJ1-2 and V is TRBV20-1; 12 bases align to TRBD1. This CDR3 contains 14 residues. V lost 4 bases and J lost 8; bases outside the gene matches: 8. Germline values: CDR1 DFQATT, CDR2 SNEGSKA (reference sequence). For the CDR3, the DNA is TGCAGTGCTACCCGGGACAGGGGGCTTCTGGGCTACACCTTC. Its protein is CSATRDRGLLGYTF.

This clonotype was recorded at least ten times. The chain carries TRBV7-3 and TRBJ1-1; 10 bases match TRBD1. Germline V gene data show CDR1 as SGHTA and CDR2 as FQGTGA. V was clipped by 0 bases and J by 5 bases; unmatched bases: 6. The CDR3 contains 16 residues. The CDR3 spells CASSLTPPGQGTEAFF. In DNA, the CDR3 is TGTGCCAGCAGCTTAACTCCACCGGGACAGGGGACTGAAGCTTTCTTT. Drawing the rest from reference TRBV7-3 and TRBJ1-1, the complete variable domain is GAGVSQTPSNKVTEKGKYVELRCDPISGHTALYWYRQSLGQGPEFLIYFQGTGAADDSGLPNDRFFAVRPEGSVSTLKIQRTERGDSAVYLCASSLTPPGQGTEAFFGQGTRLTVV.

This clonotype was counted only a few times. The V and J genes are TRBV2 and TRBJ1-5; TRBD1 matches at 7 bases. The CDR3 totals 13 residues. The junction had 6 bases not matched to a gene; V was cut back by 8 bases and J by 5 bases. The V gene's germline CDR1 is SNHLY and CDR2 FYNNEI. DNA for the CDR3: TGTGCCAGCGCTGGACAGGACGATCAGCCCCAGCATTTT. This translates into CASAGQDDQPQHF.

This clonotype was counted at least ten times. This chain connects TRBV2 to TRBJ1-1; 7 positions match TRBD1. Trimming removed 7 bases from V and 2 bases from J; junction bases left unmatched: 7. This CDR3 has 14 residues. Per the germline V gene, CDR1 is SNHLY and CDR2 is FYNNEI. CDR3 protein: CASTYRGGNTEAFF. The CDR3 nucleotides are TGTGCCAGCACATACAGGGGTGGAAACACTGAAGCTTTCTTT.

This chain connects TRBV5-1 to TRBJ2-7, with TRBD1 matching 7 bases. Germline V gene data show CDR1 as SGHRS and CDR2 as YFSETQ. The CDR3 totals 16 residues. V gave up 7 bases and J gave up 3 bases; unmatched junction bases: 16. The CDR3 protein is CASCLAPDRLIYEQYF. The CDR3 nucleotides are TGCGCCAGCTGCCTGGCGCCGGACAGGCTTATCTACGAGCAGTACTTC.

CDR3 sequence (DNA): TGCGCCAGCAGCTTGGACATAAGCTCTGGGGCCAACGTCCTGACTTTC. It yields the protein CASSLDISSGANVLTF. The chain is built from TRBV5-1 and TRBJ2-6, with unresolved D. The germline V and J ends were trimmed by 0 bases and 0 bases, with 7 bases remaining between them. CDR3 size: 16 residues. Germline V gives CDR1 SGHRS, CDR2 YFSETQ.

This clonotype occurred many times. The chain recombines TRBV11-2 with TRBJ2-5; D gene unclear. The length of the CDR3 is 11 residues. Germline V lookup: CDR1 SGHAT, CDR2 FQNNGV. V was cut by 4 bases and J by 1 base, with 1 base left in between. The CDR3 region has the DNA TGTGCCAGCAGCTCCCAAGAGACCCAGTACTTC. This sequence encodes CASSSQETQYF.

Here the CDR3 DNA reads TGTGCCAGCAGTCCCTTCGGACTAGAAGCGACCCAGTACTTC. This gives the protein CASSPFGLEATQYF. The genes are TRBV12-3 or TRBV12-4 and TRBJ2-5; 7 bases line up with TRBD2. This CDR3 is 14 amino acids long. After removal of 5 bases from V and 7 bases from J, the junction contained 10 bases not matched to a gene.

This clonotype was counted many times. J is TRBJ2-7 and V is TRBV11-2; D uncertain. The length of the CDR3 is 13 residues. V lost 2 bases and J 2 bases, leaving 7 bases between the germline ends. Germline assignment: CDR1 SGHAT and CDR2 FQNNGV. In DNA, the CDR3 is TGTGCCAGCAGCTTACGAGTTGCCTACGAGCAGTACTTC. This encodes CASSLRVAYEQYF.